The 19 T cell receptor beta chains listed next were all sequenced from one sample in a study of OX40 agonist ivuxolimab in advanced cancers. TCRdb keeps only in-frame clones here, not all; method: immunoSEQ multiplex PCR. The data contain around 15,000 clones, less than 90% of them singletons. The sequencing here drew on CD4+ or CD8+ T cells sorted from blood, taken in a trial of the OX40 agonist ivuxolimab. The receptors stem from an adult with an advanced solid tumor such as melanoma, head and neck, liver or kidney cancer.

A few counts support this clone. J is TRBJ2-3 and V is TRBV7-3, with 8 bases identical to TRBD2. The CDR3 totals 15 residues. CDR1 is SGHTA and CDR2 is FQGTGA in the germline V gene. Trimming cost V 2 bases and J 5 bases; bases outside gene matches: 6. The DNA of the CDR3 is TGTGCCAGCAGCTTACTAGCGGGTGGGGGAGATACGCAGTATTTT. The encoded protein is CASSLLAGGGDTQYF. Full variable domain (rest looked up from reference TRBV7-3 and TRBJ2-3): GAGVSQTPSNKVTEKGKYVELRCDPISGHTALYWYRQSLGQGPEFLIYFQGTGAADDSGLPNDRFFAVRPEGSVSTLKIQRTERGDSAVYLCASSLLAGGGDTQYFGPGTRLTVL.

The V call is TRBV19, the J call TRBJ1-1; D uncertain. Trimming stripped 4 bases from V and 1 base from J, with 10 bases between. The CDR3 covers 14 residues. The germline V gene has CDR1 LNHDA and CDR2 SQIVND (reference sequence). CDR3 bases: TGTGCCAGTAGTACCCAAATGGGGAACACTGAAGCTTTCTTT. This translates into CASSTQMGNTEAFF.

CDR3 residues: CASSEAPAASYEQYF. In nucleotides, the CDR3 is TGTGCCAGCAGTGAAGCGCCCGCGGCTTCCTACGAGCAGTACTTC. This chain joins TRBV6-1 and TRBJ2-7, with unresolved D. CDR3 length: 15 residues. Trimming stripped 0 bases from V and 1 base from J, with 10 bases between. The V gene's germline CDR1 is MNHNS and CDR2 SASEGT.

This chain connects TRBV10-3 to TRBJ1-2; 7 nucleotides agree with TRBD1. V gave up 8 bases and J gave up 5 bases; unmatched junction bases: 14. Germline values: CDR1 ENHRY, CDR2 SYGVKD. This CDR3 contains 15 residues. The CDR3: CAIELNRGEGYGYTF. The CDR3 DNA is TGTGCCATCGAACTCAACAGGGGAGAGGGGTATGGCTACACCTTC.

This CDR3 reads CASSLAGADTQYF. The CDR3 DNA reads TGTGCCAGCAGCTTAGCGGGCGCAGATACGCAGTATTTT. V is TRBV7-9 and J is TRBJ2-3; no firm D call. This CDR3 region has 13 residues. Germline V gene lookup returns CDR1 SEHNR and CDR2 FQNEAQ (reference sequence). Trimming shortened V by 0 bases and J by 4 bases, and 5 bases separated the two germline ends.

CDR3 amino acids: CASSQAQGPYEQYF. CDR3 in DNA: TGCGCCAGCAGCCAAGCCCAGGGTCCCTACGAGCAGTACTTC. The chain uses TRBV4-1 and TRBJ2-7; a possible D gene is TRBD1 (5 bases). The CDR3 totals 14 residues. The germline V and J ends were trimmed by 1 base and 2 bases, with 9 bases remaining between them. Germline lookup yields CDR1 MGHRA and CDR2 YSYEKL.

The genes are TRBV21-1 and TRBJ2-1. TRBV21-1 represents a pseudogene. This CDR3 contains 12 residues. The CDR3 reads CASLQKLGEQFF. Here the CDR3 DNA reads TGTGCCAGCCTCCAGAAGCTTGGTGAGCAGTTCTTC.

The genes are TRBV27 and TRBJ1-5, with D possibly TRBD1 on 5 matching bases. Germline-derived CDR1 and CDR2 are MNHEY and SMNVEV (reference sequence). V was trimmed by 8 bases and J by 4 bases, leaving 9 bases between them. The CDR3 contains 12 residues. The CDR3 region is CASGRGNQPQHF. For the CDR3, the DNA is TGTGCCAGCGGGCGGGGGAATCAGCCCCAGCATTTT.

Notes on this clone: An end of the junction does not agree with germline; a read error may underlie this. The V gene is TRBV6-1, the J gene TRBJ2-5, with D possibly called TRBD1 or TRBD2 (5 bases each). Germline values: CDR1 MNHNS, CDR2 SASEGT. CDR3 length: 15 amino acids. The CDR3 protein is CASSEDPGTSQTQYF. The CDR3 coding sequence is TGTGCCAGCAGCGAAGACCCGGGGACCTCGCAGACCCAGTACTTC.

The genes are TRBV5-5 and TRBJ2-1; D uncertain. CDR3 length equals 14 residues. Germline V CDR1 and CDR2: SGHKS, YYEKEE (reference sequence). The V and J ends lost 1 base and 12 bases respectively, with 17 bases between them. The DNA for the CDR3 is TGTGCCAGCAGCTTGCGGCTAGATATTGCTGGGCAGTTCTTC. Residues: CASSLRLDIAGQFF.

The chain uses TRBV7-2 and TRBJ1-5, with a tentative D call TRBD1 (6 bases). The CDR3 is 16 residues long. V dropped 1 base and J dropped 6 bases, with 16 bases sitting between them. The germline V gene has CDR1 SGHTA and CDR2 FQGNSA. CDR3: CASSLVGGRQGQPQHF. The DNA for the CDR3 is TGTGCCAGCAGCTTAGTGGGGGGGCGCCAGGGTCAGCCCCAGCATTTT.

This chain connects TRBV19 to TRBJ1-1; possible D gene TRBD1, 5 bases. The germline V and J ends were trimmed by 4 bases and 1 base, with 19 bases remaining between them. CDR1 and CDR2 (germline): LNHDA, SQIVND (reference sequence). CDR3 length equals 17 residues. Here the CDR3 DNA reads TGTGCCAGTAGTAGATCCTATTCGACAGTTTCGAACACTGAAGCTTTCTTT. Its translation: CASSRSYSTVSNTEAFF.

The chain uses TRBV27 and TRBJ2-1; D not resolved. The CDR3 spans 15 residues. CDR1 MNHEY and CDR2 SMNVEV come from the germline V gene (reference sequence). V lost 5 bases, J lost 0 bases, and 11 bases lay in between. Written as DNA, the CDR3 is TGTGCCAGCAGTGAAGACTGGAGCTCCTACAATGAGCAGTTCTTC. Its translation: CASSEDWSSYNEQFF.

The rearrangement links TRBV5-1 to TRBJ1-3; D not resolved. V gave up 6 bases and J gave up 8 bases, with 12 bases separating them. CDR3 length: 12 amino acids. Looked up from germline, CDR1 is SGHRS and CDR2 is YFSETQ. CDR3 DNA: TGCGCCAGCACTGACGGGCGGGACACCATATATTTT. Its protein is CASTDGRDTIYF.

V gene TRBV9 combines with J gene TRBJ2-3, with TRBD2 matching 7 bases. There are 16 residues in the CDR3. The J segment lost 3 bases and the V segment lost 6 bases, leaving 13 bases of the junction unmatched. From germline, CDR1 is SGDLS and CDR2 YYNGEE. The CDR3 DNA reads as TGTGCCAGCACCAATACGAGGACCGGGAGGACAGATACGCAGTATTTT. Its translation: CASTNTRTGRTDTQYF.

The chain couples TRBV5-4 to TRBJ2-2; D is undetermined. The germline CDR1 and CDR2 sequences are SGHNT and YYREEE (reference sequence). The CDR3 contains 16 residues. V was trimmed by 0 bases and J by 3 bases, leaving 12 bases between them. CDR3 amino acids: CASSLGTLSYTGELFF. The CDR3 region has the DNA TGTGCCAGCAGCTTGGGGACCCTATCGTACACCGGGGAGCTGTTTTTT.

The chain carries TRBV6-6 and TRBJ1-2, with D hard to call. The CDR3 sequence is 13 residues long. Trimming left V 2 bases short and J 7 bases short, with 11 bases between. Germline lookup yields CDR1 MNHNY and CDR2 SVGAGI (reference sequence). The CDR3, as DNA: TGTGCCAGCAGTTACGATAGACGTGGTGGCTACACCTTC. Translated: CASSYDRRGGYTF.

The V call is TRBV6-1, the J call TRBJ1-1, with D possibly TRBD1 on 6 matching bases. V was shortened by 3 bases and J by 4 bases, with 12 bases between the two germline ends. CDR3 length: 14 amino acids. CDR1 and CDR2 from the germline V gene are MNHNS and SASEGT. CDR3 protein: CASSEFGQFTEAFF. CDR3 in DNA: TGTGCCAGCAGTGAGTTTGGACAGTTCACTGAAGCTTTCTTT.

DNA of the CDR3: TGTGCCAGCAGCTTTAGAGGTACTGGGGCCAACGTCCTGACTTTC. Amino acid sequence: CASSFRGTGANVLTF. This chain connects TRBV7-9 to TRBJ2-6; D unresolved. The length of the CDR3 is 15 residues. V gave up 3 bases and J gave up 2 bases, with 8 bases separating them. The germline gives CDR1 SEHNR, CDR2 FQNEAQ (reference sequence).